This TCR beta chain emerged from a study of OX40 agonist ivuxolimab in advanced cancers. Regarding the study in general: Ivuxolimab was a fully human IgG2 agonistic monoclonal antibody targeting the costimulatory receptor OX40 (CD134). Partial responses were achieved by three dose-escalation patients, of whom one had hepatocellular carcinoma and two had cutaneous melanoma. The monotherapy dose-escalation portion (N ≈ 56 patients) of the phase I ivuxolimab trial is reported in the paper. Peripheral TCRbeta sequencing aimed to test whether ivuxolimab altered TCR sequence diversity and caused clonal T-cell expansion. The dose-escalation cohort was 82.7% male with a mean age of roughly 62 years, ranging from roughly 20 to 80. Intravenous ivuxolimab was administered to patients every 2 weeks at six dose levels: 0.01, 0.1, 0.3, 1.5, 3 and 10 mg/kg. Patients were allowed to have had prior anti-PD-1, anti-PD-L1 or anti-CTLA-4 therapy, and around two fifths of the dose-escalation patients had been treated with checkpoint inhibitors. Among the roughly 52 dose-escalation patients, about 20 had hepatocellular carcinoma, some 15 melanoma, 9 renal cell carcinoma and 9 head and neck cancer. Broader findings and caveats from the paper: In the 0.1-3.0 mg/kg groups, partial responders had among the lowest normalized peripheral clonal expansion, particularly in CD8+ T cells. Which antigens the clonally expanded peripheral T cells were specific for was not determined. After ivuxolimab, more expanded clones were found on average in CD8+ T cells than in CD4+ T cells. Low levels of normalized T-cell clonal expansion were also seen in some patients who did not respond. Clonal expansion of both CD4+ and CD8+ blood T cells was observed from baseline to week 6 at doses 0.1 to 3.0 mg/kg.

Counted from cysteine to phenylalanine, this CDR3 has 16 amino acids. This entry keeps only the CDR3 DNA: 48 bases, framed from base 1. Via the germline V gene, CDR1 is SGDLS and CDR2 YYNGEE. Compared with germline, V lacks 0 bases and J lacks 4 bases; bases without a gene match: 8. To sequence the TCRbeta CDR3 region, genomic DNA was isolated from the sorted cells. TCRbeta CDR3 regions were sequenced using the immunoSEQ Assay. This is the immuneACCESS table as TCRdb keeps it, with only in-frame sequences that have V and J called. A part of the clones is gone; compared with another copy, unresolved V genes explain less than half, and the rest is unexplained. This sample gives 60,000 to 80,000 clones in total; 80% to 85% of them show up just once. The ten largest account for about 4.5% of the sample. Patients with a history of autoimmune disease or receiving systemic immunosuppression were excluded from the trial. Peripheral blood for TCR sequencing was collected from all dose cohorts at baseline, on cycle 4 day 1, and on cycle 7 day 1. The samples were taken from a phase I, first-in-human, multicenter, open-label dose-escalation trial of ivuxolimab. Adults with locally advanced or metastatic head and neck squamous cell, hepatocellular, melanoma or renal cell carcinoma were enrolled in the trial. Before TCR sequencing, CD4+ T cells and CD8+ T cells were sorted from peripheral blood as separate populations.

This clone was observed once. Its specific antigen is unknown. No base qualities exist here, and no much larger clone lies one base off it. The chain was built from TRBV9 and TRBJ1-2; TRBD1 aligns with 8 central bases. This sequence originates from an adult with an advanced solid tumor such as melanoma, head and neck, liver or kidney cancer. The sample in question was CD4+ or CD8+ T cells sorted from blood, obtained in a trial of the OX40 agonist ivuxolimab. The CDR3 sequence is CASSVGSVGQGYGYTF. The sequenced DNA is TGTGCCAGCAGCGTAGGTAGTGTAGGACAGGGCTATGGCTACACCTTC.